Sequencing of this TCR beta chain was carried out in a study of identical twins. In TCRdb, the 5' RACE reads were re-called with MiXCR into one record per CDR3 protein. The table has 470,000 or so distinct CDR3 sequences, roughly a quarter seen once. A few counts support this clonotype. V was trimmed by 0 bases and J by 6 bases, leaving 13 bases between them. The length of the CDR3 is 14 residues. Germline lookup yields CDR1 SGDLS and CDR2 YYNGEE. These data also featured in a second study, about T cells expressing NK-cell markers. Turning to that study: These clonotypes additionally ranked first within the CD3+CD56-NKG2C+ fraction of a few donors.

The chain combines TRBV9 with TRBJ2-7, with D tentatively TRBD1 (6 bases). The clonotype originates from a woman between 18 and 29 years old in good health. The sample consisted of CD4+ T cells sorted from blood. In DNA form, the CDR3 reads TGTGCCAGCAGCGTAGGCATTACAGGGCGCGAGCAGTACTTC. This translates into CASSVGITGREQYF.